This TCR beta chain was identified in a study of Ad26.COV2.S vaccination and SARS-CoV-2 variants. Comments on this clone: Its antigen is not identified.

TCRdb keeps only in-frame clones here, not all; method: immunoSEQ multiplex PCR. Of hundreds of thousands of clones listed, around 90% were seen once; the top ten hold approximately 5.9%. The CDR3 is 13 amino acids. CDR1 and CDR2 from the germline V gene are GTSNPN and SVGIG (reference sequence). The germline V and J ends were trimmed by 8 bases and 4 bases, with 17 bases remaining between them. Treatment: around 19 received Ad26.COV2.S at low or high dose, single or two shots; roughly 5 received placebo; per-sample allocation not given. Samples analyzed were those drawn on day 63 after the first vaccine or placebo injection. Study outcomes and limitations: Responses of spike-specific T cells (both CD8+ and CD4+) reportedly showed substantial breadth after vaccination.

This specimen was peripheral blood, taken in a trial of Ad26.COV2.S vaccine versus placebo. The gene calls are TRBV30 and TRBJ1-1, with D maybe TRBD1 (5 bases). The TCR originated in a person between 18 and 65 years old who received the Ad26.COV2.S COVID-19 vaccine or a placebo. The CDR3: CARSRDWGTEAFF. The CDR3 coding sequence is TGTGCCCGGTCCAGGGACTGGGGCACTGAAGCTTTCTTT.